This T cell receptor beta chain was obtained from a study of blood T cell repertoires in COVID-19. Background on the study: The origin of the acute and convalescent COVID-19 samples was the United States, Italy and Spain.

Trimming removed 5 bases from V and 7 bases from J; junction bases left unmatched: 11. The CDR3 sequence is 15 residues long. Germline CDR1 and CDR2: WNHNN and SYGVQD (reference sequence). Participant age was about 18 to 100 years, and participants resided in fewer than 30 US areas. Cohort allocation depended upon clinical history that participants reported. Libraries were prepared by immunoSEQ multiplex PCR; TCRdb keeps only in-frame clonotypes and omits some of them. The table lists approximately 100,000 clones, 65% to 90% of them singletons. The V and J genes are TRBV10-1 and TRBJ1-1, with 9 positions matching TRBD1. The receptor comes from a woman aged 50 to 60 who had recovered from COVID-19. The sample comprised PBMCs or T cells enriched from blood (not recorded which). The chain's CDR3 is CASSTSRTGAVEAFF. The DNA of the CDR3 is TGCGCCAGCAGTACATCAAGGACAGGGGCGGTTGAAGCTTTCTTT.